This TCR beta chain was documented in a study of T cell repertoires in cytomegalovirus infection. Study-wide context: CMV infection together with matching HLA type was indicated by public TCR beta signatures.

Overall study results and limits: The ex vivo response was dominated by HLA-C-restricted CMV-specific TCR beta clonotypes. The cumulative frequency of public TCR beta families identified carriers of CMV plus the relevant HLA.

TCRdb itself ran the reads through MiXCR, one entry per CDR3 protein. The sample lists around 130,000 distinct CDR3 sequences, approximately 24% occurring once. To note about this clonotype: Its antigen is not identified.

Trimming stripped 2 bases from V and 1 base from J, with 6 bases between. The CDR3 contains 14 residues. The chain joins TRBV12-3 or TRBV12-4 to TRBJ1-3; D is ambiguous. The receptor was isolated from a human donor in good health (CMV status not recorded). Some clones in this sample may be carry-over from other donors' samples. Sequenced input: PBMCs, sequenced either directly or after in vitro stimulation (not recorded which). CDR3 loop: CASSLNRSGNTIYF. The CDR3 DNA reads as TGTGCCAGCAGTTTAAACAGATCTGGAAACACCATATATTTT.